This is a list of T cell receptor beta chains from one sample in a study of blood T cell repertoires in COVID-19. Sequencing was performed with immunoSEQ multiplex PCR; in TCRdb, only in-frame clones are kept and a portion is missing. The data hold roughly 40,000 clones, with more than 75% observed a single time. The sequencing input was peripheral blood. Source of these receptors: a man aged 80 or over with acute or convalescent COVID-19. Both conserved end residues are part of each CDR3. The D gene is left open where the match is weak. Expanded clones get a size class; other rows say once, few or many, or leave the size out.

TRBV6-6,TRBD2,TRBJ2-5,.,TGTGCCAGCAGTTGGTCACTAGCGGGGGGCGAAGAGACCCAGTACTTC,CASSWSLAGGEETQYF
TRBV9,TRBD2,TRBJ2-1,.,TGTGCCAGCAGCGTAGGGCCTCTGGAAGCGGGAGGGTCCTACAATGAGCAGTTCTTC,CASSVGPLEAGGSYNEQFF
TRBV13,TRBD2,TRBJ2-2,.,TGTGCCAGCAGCCCTAAGGGACTAGCCGGCGGGGAGCTGTTTTTT,CASSPKGLAGGELFF
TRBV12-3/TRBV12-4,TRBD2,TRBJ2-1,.,TGTGCCAGCAGTTTAGGGGGGGGCAATGAGCAGTTCTTC,CASSLGGGNEQFF
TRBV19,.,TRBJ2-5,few,TGTGCCAGTAGTCCCCGGGACTACCAAGAGACCCAGTACTTC,CASSPRDYQETQYF
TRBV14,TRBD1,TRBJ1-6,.,TGTGCCAGCAGCCAGGGACAGTATAATTCACCCCTCCACTTT,CASSQGQYNSPLHF
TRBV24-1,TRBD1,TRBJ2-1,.,TGTGCCACCAGTGATTTGAAGGCCCCGGGACAGGGGGCGCTGGGTGAGCAGTTCTTC,CATSDLKAPGQGALGEQFF
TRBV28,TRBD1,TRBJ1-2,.,TGTGCCAGCAGTTTAAGAACAGGGGCTAACTATGGCTACACCTTC,CASSLRTGANYGYTF
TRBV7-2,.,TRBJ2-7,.,TGTGCCAGCAGCTTACTCGCGGAAGCCTACGAGCAGTACTTC,CASSLLAEAYEQYF
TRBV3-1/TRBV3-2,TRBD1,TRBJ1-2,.,TGTGCCAGCGGGGGGACAGGGGGTAACTATGGCTACACCTTC,CASGGTGGNYGYTF
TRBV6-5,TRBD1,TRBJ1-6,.,TGTGCCAGCGGACAGGGCCAAGCAAATTCACCCCTCCACTTT,CASGQGQANSPLHF
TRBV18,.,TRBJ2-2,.,TGTGCCAGCTCAGATCTGGACTTTCGGGAGCTGTTTTTT,CASSDLDFRELFF
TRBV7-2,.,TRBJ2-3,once,TGTGCCAGCAGCTTAGTTCAGGTTCCCTGGGATACGCAGTATTTT,CASSLVQVPWDTQYF
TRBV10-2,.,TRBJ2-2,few,TGCGCCAGCAGTGAGTCGGCCTTAAAAAACACCGGGGAGCTGTTTTTT,CASSESALKNTGELFF
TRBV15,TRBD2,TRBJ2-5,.,TGTGCCACCAGCAGCCTCGGGACTAGCGCCCAAGAGACCCAGTACTTC,CATSSLGTSAQETQYF
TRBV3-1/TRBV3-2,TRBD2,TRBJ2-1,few,TGTGCCAGCAGCCAAGATAGCGGGGGCTACAATGAGCAGTTCTTC,CASSQDSGGYNEQFF
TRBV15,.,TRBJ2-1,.,TGTGCCACCAGCGACGACAGTAGCTCCTACAATGAGCAGTTCTTC,CATSDDSSSYNEQFF
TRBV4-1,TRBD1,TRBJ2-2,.,TGCGCCAGCAGCCTCAGGGGACAGGGTTTCGGGGAGCTGTTTTTT,CASSLRGQGFGELFF